A single sample is the source of the 32 T cell receptor beta chains below, sequenced in a study of T cell responses to AZD1222 COVID-19 vaccine (TCRdb year 2021). Library creation used the immunoSEQ multiplex PCR assay. Not all clones reach the TCRdb copy of this immuneACCESS table, which keeps in-frame sequences only. Checked studies attribute under half of the gap to unresolved V genes and leave the rest unexplained. Across this sample there are 85,000 to 100,000 clones, with approximately 90% seen only once. In total, the top ten clones hold approximately 21% of the sample. The intended sense of this specimen's time point label: baseline before first vaccination. Sequencing used peripheral blood, obtained on day 0 of AZD1222 vaccination. The receptors originated from an adult in good health.

The genes are TRBV7-9 and TRBJ1-3; 7 nucleotides line up with TRBD1. The CDR3 is 16 amino acids. Germline values: CDR1 SEHNR, CDR2 FQNEAQ (reference sequence). V gave up 4 bases and J gave up 4 bases; unmatched junction bases: 10. CDR3: CASSWGQTEGGNTIYF. The CDR3 region has the DNA TGTGCCAGCAGCTGGGGACAGACCGAGGGGGGAAACACCATATATTTT.

The chain carries TRBV7-9 and TRBJ1-6, with D possibly matching TRBD1 (6 bases). V was trimmed by 8 bases and J by 9 bases, leaving 26 bases between them. This CDR3 spans 17 amino acids. Germline V gives CDR1 SEHNR, CDR2 FQNEAQ (reference sequence). CDR3 residues: CASPTHDRKGPSSPLHF. The DNA of the CDR3 is TGTGCCAGCCCCACCCACGACAGGAAGGGGCCGAGTTCACCCCTCCACTTT.

This chain links TRBV4-3 with TRBJ1-6, with 9 bases lining up with TRBD1. Germline V gene lookup returns CDR1 LGHNA and CDR2 YSLEER. The V gene end was trimmed by 2 bases and the J gene end by 10 bases; junction bases not matched to a gene: 9. The CDR3 is made up of 16 amino acids. The CDR3 bases are TGCGCCAGCAGCCAATCGGGACAGGGTAGAGGATCACCCCTCCACTTT. Its protein product is CASSQSGQGRGSPLHF.

The V gene is TRBV9, the J gene TRBJ1-2; D gene unclear. V gave up 0 bases and J gave up 5 bases, with 11 bases separating them. CDR1 and CDR2 (germline): SGDLS, YYNGEE. CDR3 length: 14 amino acids. DNA for the CDR3: TGTGCCAGCAGCGTAGAAGCCAGCTTATATGGCTACACCTTC. Encoded protein: CASSVEASLYGYTF.

The CDR3 sequence: CASSSGAGGAGGYTF. The CDR3 DNA sequence: TGTGCCAGCAGTTCTGGGGCAGGGGGCGCGGGTGGCTACACCTTC. The gene calls are TRBV6-6 and TRBJ1-2; the match to TRBD1 covers 8 bases. Per germline, CDR1 MNHNY and CDR2 SVGAGI (reference sequence). J was trimmed by 7 bases and V by 4 bases; bases with no gene match: 11. The CDR3 has 15 residues.

This chain links TRBV2 with TRBJ2-5; D assignment may be TRBD1 or TRBD2 (6 bases each). From germline, CDR1 is SNHLY and CDR2 FYNNEI. The V end was cut by 9 bases, the J end by 6 bases, with 14 bases between. This CDR3 comprises 12 residues. DNA for the CDR3: TGTGCCAGGGGGGGCAGTAGGAAGACCCAGTACTTC. It codes for CARGGSRKTQYF. The complete variable domain, with remaining parts taken from reference TRBV2 and TRBJ2-5, reads EPEVTQTPSHQVTQMGQEVILRCVPISNHLYFYWYRQILGQKVEFLVSFYNNEISEKSEIFDDQFSVERPDGSNFTLKIRSTKLEDSAMYFCARGGSRKTQYFGPGTRLLVL.

V gene TRBV28 combines with J gene TRBJ1-2; 9 bases fit TRBD1. CDR3 length: 14 amino acids. Germline loops: CDR1 MDHEN, CDR2 SYDVKM. Trimming at V came to 7 bases and at J to 6 bases, leaving 9 bases not matched to a gene. The chain's CDR3 is CASKPYGQGNGYTF. The CDR3, as DNA: TGTGCCAGCAAACCCTACGGACAGGGGAATGGCTACACCTTC.

V usage is TRBV19 and J usage is TRBJ1-1; no definite D call. The CDR3 has 12 residues. Trimming removed 5 bases from V and 12 bases from J, with 16 bases in between. CDR1 LNHDA and CDR2 SQIVND come from the germline V gene (reference sequence). CDR3 DNA sequence: TGTGCCAGTAGTCTCACCCAAGGGATGACTTTCTTT. It is translated as CASSLTQGMTFF.

The V call is TRBV7-2, the J call TRBJ1-5; D uncertain. The V and J ends lost 1 base and 1 base respectively, with 8 bases between them. The CDR3 sequence is 15 residues long. Germline-derived CDR1 and CDR2 are SGHTA and FQGNSA. This chain's CDR3 is CASSLGGRSNQPQHF. Here the CDR3 DNA reads TGTGCCAGCAGCTTAGGAGGGCGCAGCAATCAGCCCCAGCATTTT.

The genes are TRBV12-5 and TRBJ1-1; no reliable D call. Germline V gene sequence: CDR1 LGHNT, CDR2 FRNRAP. The CDR3 has 12 residues. V was shortened by 4 bases and J by 10 bases, with 13 bases between the two germline ends. This CDR3 reads CASGSVDFGAFF. CDR3 nucleotide sequence: TGTGCTAGTGGTTCCGTAGATTTTGGAGCTTTCTTT.

In its sample, this clone was seen once. The V and J genes are TRBV6-5 and TRBJ1-4, with 8 bases lining up with TRBD1. Unmatched junction bases numbered 7, after V lost 5 bases and J lost 5 bases. Germline CDR1 and CDR2: MNHEY and SVGAGI. The CDR3 contains 15 residues. DNA of the CDR3: TGTGCCAGCAGTCTAAGACAGGGGCTGAATGAAAAACTGTTTTTT. Protein sequence: CASSLRQGLNEKLFF.

The chain links TRBV11-2 to TRBJ2-7; possibly TRBD1 for D (5 bases). Germline CDR1 and CDR2: SGHAT and FQNNGV. This CDR3 region has 14 residues. V lost 4 bases and J lost 0, with 10 bases in between. The CDR3 DNA sequence: TGTGCCAGCAGCTCAACCGACAGCTCCTACGAGCAGTACTTC. Protein: CASSSTDSSYEQYF.

The V and J genes are TRBV5-1 and TRBJ1-1; D unresolved. With 6 bases removed from V and 2 bases from J, the gap between germline ends came to 11 bases. The germline gives CDR1 SGHRS, CDR2 YFSETQ. The CDR3 sequence is 13 residues long. The CDR3 DNA is TGCGCCAGCAACTCCGACGGAAACACTGAAGCTTTCTTT. The encoded protein is CASNSDGNTEAFF. Together with reference TRBV5-1 and TRBJ1-1, the CDR3 gives the full variable domain: KAGVTQTPRYLIKTRGQQVTLSCSPISGHRSVSWYQQTPGQGLQFLFEYFSETQRNKGNFPGRFSGRQFSNSRSEMNVSTLELGDSALYLCASNSDGNTEAFFGQGTRLTVV.

The chain recombines TRBV20-1 with TRBJ1-2; D call uncertain. Trimming shortened V by 0 bases and J by 6 bases, and 5 bases separated the two germline ends. Germline V gives CDR1 DFQATT, CDR2 SNEGSKA (reference sequence). The CDR3 is 11 residues long. This chain's CDR3 is CSARERHGYTF. Written as DNA, the CDR3 is TGCAGTGCTAGAGAGCGGCATGGCTACACCTTC.

This clone was counted between two and nine times. V is TRBV5-4 and J is TRBJ2-7; tentative D call: TRBD1 (7 bases). The V and J ends lost 4 bases and 6 bases respectively, with 14 bases between them. Germline V gene data show CDR1 as SGHNT and CDR2 as YYREEE (reference sequence). There are 13 residues in the CDR3. The CDR3 nucleotides read TGTGCCAGCAGCCAGCGACAGGGAGGCGAGCAGTACTTC. Translating it yields CASSQRQGGEQYF. Using reference TRBV5-4 and TRBJ2-7 for the parts outside the CDR3, the full variable domain is ETGVTQSPTHLIKTRGQQVTLRCSSQSGHNTVSWYQQALGQGPQFIFQYYREEENGRGNFPPRFSGLQFPNYSSELNVNALELDDSALYLCASSQRQGGEQYFGPGTRLTVT.

The V gene is TRBV19, the J gene TRBJ1-2; D may be TRBD1 (5 bases). CDR1 and CDR2 (germline): LNHDA, SQIVND (reference sequence). The germline V and J ends were trimmed by 6 bases and 0 bases, with 11 bases remaining between them. The CDR3 has 14 residues. CDR3 sequence (DNA): TGTGCCAGTAGAAGAGACAGTACTAACTATGGCTACACCTTC. Its protein product is CASRRDSTNYGYTF.

This chain connects TRBV6-1 to TRBJ1-5; the D gene is possibly TRBD1 (5 bases). Per the germline V gene, CDR1 is MNHNS and CDR2 is SASEGT. This CDR3 spans 14 amino acids. V was trimmed by 3 bases and J by 6 bases, leaving 12 bases between them. The CDR3 nucleotides are TGTGCCAGCAGTGACGACAGTTGGGCTCAGCCCCAGCATTTT. The encoded protein is CASSDDSWAQPQHF.

The chain uses TRBV13 and TRBJ2-1; 9 bases map to TRBD1. V trimming: 5 bases; J trimming: 7 bases; junction bases outside the gene matches: 6. The CDR3 sequence is 14 residues long. The V gene's germline CDR1 is PRHDT and CDR2 FYEKMQ (reference sequence). CDR3 sequence reads: CASSPRDRVNEQFF. Here the CDR3 DNA reads TGTGCCAGCAGCCCCCGGGACAGGGTAAATGAGCAGTTCTTC.

The chain uses TRBV11-3 and TRBJ2-5; 10 nucleotides match TRBD2. Looked up from germline, CDR1 is SGHNT and CDR2 is YENEEA. The CDR3 totals 18 residues. V lost 1 base to trimming and J lost 1 base; unmatched junction nucleotides: 9. Here the CDR3 DNA reads TGTGCCAGCAGCTTAGGTAGCGGGGGGCCCGCAACCCAAGAGACCCAGTACTTC. This sequence encodes CASSLGSGGPATQETQYF. The full variable domain, in which reference TRBV11-3 and TRBJ2-5 provide the parts outside the CDR3, is EAGVVQSPRYKIIEKKQPVAFWCNPISGHNTLYWYLQNLGQGPELLIRYENEEAVDDSQLPKDRFSAERLKGVDSTLKIQPAELGDSAVYLCASSLGSGGPATQETQYFGPGTRLLVL.

The chain joins TRBV5-1 to TRBJ1-1, with 7 bases identical to TRBD1. The V segment lost 4 bases and the J segment 1 base; nucleotides outside the gene matches: 4. CDR1 and CDR2 from the germline V gene are SGHRS and YFSETQ. The CDR3 runs to 14 residues. For the CDR3, the DNA is TGCGCCAGCAGCCCGGACAGGCAGAACACTGAAGCTTTCTTT. Amino acids: CASSPDRQNTEAFF.

The chain recombines TRBV9 with TRBJ2-7; TRBD1 aligns across 7 bases. With 0 bases clipped from V and 10 bases from J, the junction kept 7 bases outside the gene matches. This CDR3 comprises 13 residues. Germline loops: CDR1 SGDLS, CDR2 YYNGEE. The CDR3 DNA reads as TGTGCCAGCAGCGTAGTTGGGACAGATACTCAGTACTTC. The encoded protein is CASSVVGTDTQYF.

The chain couples TRBV18 to TRBJ2-7; TRBD2 matches 7 bases. CDR1 is KGHSH, CDR2 LQKENI, per germline. The junction had 3 bases not matched to a gene; V was cut back by 8 bases and J by 2 bases. The CDR3 spans 12 residues. The DNA for the CDR3 is TGTGCCAGCCGGGGAGGGGCCTACGAGCAGTACTTC. As protein: CASRGGAYEQYF.

The V gene is TRBV30, the J gene TRBJ1-1; D ambiguous. This CDR3 has 13 residues. CDR1 and CDR2 from the germline V gene are GTSNPN and SVGIG (reference sequence). V was pared by 4 bases and J by 3 bases, with 12 bases between. CDR3 coding DNA: TGTGCCTGGATTCTGATGGGCTACACTGAAGCTTTCTTT. Its translation: CAWILMGYTEAFF.

V gene TRBV6-1 combines with J gene TRBJ1-6; TRBD1 agrees at 9 bases. The germline V gene has CDR1 MNHNS and CDR2 SASEGT. With V trimmed by 4 bases and J by 1 base, 5 bases remained unmatched. The CDR3 is made up of 17 amino acids. This CDR3 is CASSGGQGRSYNSPLHF. The CDR3 DNA follows: TGTGCCAGCAGTGGCGGACAGGGGAGGTCCTATAATTCACCCCTCCACTTT.

The chain couples TRBV21-1 to TRBJ2-4. TRBV21-1 is tagged as a pseudogene. The CDR3 is made up of 15 amino acids. CDR3 sequence: CASSKGRLAKNIQYF. CDR3 in DNA: TGTGCCAGCAGCAAAGGACGGCTAGCCAAAAACATTCAGTACTTC.

The chain couples TRBV7-9 to TRBJ1-5, with D maybe TRBD1 (5 bases). V lost 11 bases, J lost 4 bases, and 21 bases lay in between. The CDR3 runs to 15 residues. Germline lookup yields CDR1 SEHNR and CDR2 FQNEAQ (reference sequence). The CDR3 loop reads CAAGPGSSANQPQHF. DNA of the CDR3: TGTGCCGCAGGGCCGGGTTCAAGCGCGAATCAGCCCCAGCATTTT.

The rearrangement uses TRBV5-4 and TRBJ2-2; 8 nucleotides match TRBD1. The V gene's germline CDR1 is SGHNT and CDR2 YYREEE (reference sequence). The trim removed 3 bases at V and 4 bases at J, leaving 8 bases unmatched. CDR3 length: 16 residues. CDR3 bases: TGTGCCAGCAGCTCCTGGACAGGGATCGTCACCGGGGAGCTGTTTTTT. It yields the protein CASSSWTGIVTGELFF.

The V and J genes are TRBV9 and TRBJ1-3; D may be TRBD1 (6 bases). CDR1 is SGDLS, CDR2 YYNGEE, per germline. The CDR3 runs to 16 residues. Trimming shortened V by 1 base and J by 4 bases, and 15 bases separated the two germline ends. CDR3 DNA: TGTGCCAGCAGCGTAACAGGGTCGGGTGGAGGAAACACCATATATTTT. This gives the protein CASSVTGSGGGNTIYF. The full variable domain, in which reference TRBV9 and TRBJ1-3 provide the parts outside the CDR3, is DSGVTQTPKHLITATGQRVTLRCSPRSGDLSVYWYQQSLDQGLQFLIQYYNGEERAKGNILERFSAQQFPDLHSELNLSSLELGDSALYFCASSVTGSGGGNTIYFGEGSWLTVV.

The chain employs TRBV18 and TRBJ1-1; D is unclear. Trimming cost V 1 base and J 5 bases, with 8 bases left between them. The CDR3 extends over 13 amino acids. The germline gives CDR1 KGHSH, CDR2 LQKENI. The CDR3 reads CASSPQSRTEAFF. In DNA, the CDR3 is TGTGCCAGCTCACCACAGTCGCGGACTGAAGCTTTCTTT.

The rearrangement links TRBV4-2 to TRBJ1-2; maybe TRBD1 (6 bases). V was shortened by 1 base and J by 0 bases, with 15 bases between the two germline ends. CDR3 length equals 17 residues. The germline V gene encodes CDR1 LGHNA and CDR2 YNFKEQ. The CDR3, as DNA: TGTGCCAGCAGCCAAGGGCAGGGGAAGTACCCTAACTATGGCTACACCTTC. Its translation: CASSQGQGKYPNYGYTF.

The chain links TRBV5-1 to TRBJ1-6, with 11 nucleotides matching TRBD1. In germline, CDR1 is SGHRS, CDR2 YFSETQ. The CDR3 sequence is 16 residues long. The trim removed 0 bases at V and 13 bases at J, leaving 9 bases unmatched. The CDR3 reads CASSLAGGQGARPLHF. CDR3 in DNA: TGCGCCAGCAGCTTGGCTGGAGGACAGGGGGCGCGTCCCCTCCACTTT.

In its sample, this clone was seen a few times. V and J are TRBV10-1 and TRBJ2-7; unclear D gene. Germline V gives CDR1 WNHNN, CDR2 SYGVQD (reference sequence). V was trimmed by 4 bases and J by 3 bases, leaving 13 bases between them. This CDR3 is built from 14 residues. In DNA, the CDR3 is TGCGCCAGCAGTGGAACCTTTCCGGGCTACGAGCAGTACTTC. Translating gives CASSGTFPGYEQYF.